The 21 T cell receptor beta chains in this list originate from one sample, sequenced in a study of CD8+ T cells in alopecia areata. Treatment specified: oral pan-JAK inhibitor, 5-10 mg twice daily. Following extraction, RNA underwent reverse transcription to cDNA, which served as the sequencing template. The method was immunoSEQ multiplex PCR; TCRdb's version includes in-frame clones alone and lacks a portion of them. The table lists 150,000 to 200,000 clones, 53% of them singletons. The sequenced sample was CD8+ T cells sorted from blood, obtained at week 24, from a patient treated with tofacitinib. All receptors come from a human donor with alopecia areata.

There are many counts of this clone. Within the sample, other DNA sequences also encode this same CDR3. The gene calls are TRBV9 and TRBJ2-7, with 8 bases identical to TRBD2. The junction had 3 bases not matched to a gene; V was cut back by 2 bases and J by 2 bases. The CDR3 runs to 14 residues. Germline-derived CDR1 and CDR2 are SGDLS and YYNGEE. DNA of the CDR3: TGTGCCAGCAGCGTGGGACTAGTTCCCTACGAGCAGTACTTC. As protein: CASSVGLVPYEQYF.

The chain employs TRBV10-3 and TRBJ1-1; 8 bases align to TRBD1. After removal of 3 bases from V and 0 bases from J, the junction contained 6 bases not matched to a gene. This CDR3 is 16 amino acids long. The germline V gene encodes CDR1 ENHRY and CDR2 SYGVKD. In DNA, the CDR3 is TGTGCCATCAGTGAATGGTCAGGGGGCCTGAACACTGAAGCTTTCTTT. It is translated as CAISEWSGGLNTEAFF.

The rearrangement links TRBV15 to TRBJ2-1; 8 bases are shared with TRBD2. V dropped 5 bases and J dropped 3; count of bases not matched to a gene: 3. This CDR3 has 14 amino acids. Germline CDR1 and CDR2: LNHNV and YYDKDF (reference sequence). This CDR3 reads CATSRGTSYNEQFF. For the CDR3, the DNA is TGTGCCACCAGCCGCGGGACTAGCTACAATGAGCAGTTCTTC.

The chain employs TRBV28 and TRBJ2-7; TRBD1 is a possible D gene (6 bases). Germline V gene sequence: CDR1 MDHEN, CDR2 SYDVKM. This CDR3 contains 13 residues. The ends were cut back, 6 bases at V and 5 bases at J, with 14 bases in the middle. DNA for the CDR3: TGTGCCAGCAGCCAACAGGGAGTGGACGAGCAGTACTTC. Its protein product is CASSQQGVDEQYF.

The gene calls are TRBV10-2 and TRBJ2-3, with D possibly matching TRBD2 (6 bases). Germline V gene data show CDR1 as WSHSY and CDR2 as SAAADI. The CDR3 extends over 15 amino acids. Trimming took 6 bases from V and 2 from J, leaving 15 bases between them. CDR3 region: CASRDGGSLTDTQYF. The DNA for the CDR3 is TGCGCCAGCAGGGATGGGGGGAGTCTCACAGATACGCAGTATTTT.

The V gene is TRBV7-9, the J gene TRBJ1-2; 7 nucleotides match TRBD1. The germline V gene encodes CDR1 SEHNR and CDR2 FQNEAQ (reference sequence). Germline trimming cut 5 bases from V and 6 bases from J; bases unmatched to any gene: 3. CDR3 length equals 12 residues. This chain's CDR3 is CASSPGGNGYTF. Written as DNA, the CDR3 is TGTGCCAGCAGCCCAGGGGGTAATGGCTACACCTTC.

This clone has a single count. The chain couples TRBV27 to TRBJ1-1; no clear D gene. The CDR3 is made up of 13 amino acids. Trimming removed 2 bases from V and 5 bases from J, with 9 bases in between. Germline V gives CDR1 MNHEY, CDR2 SMNVEV (reference sequence). The CDR3 DNA follows: TGTGCCAGCAGTTTAAACATCGGAACTGAAGCTTTCTTT. Amino acid sequence: CASSLNIGTEAFF.

There are a few counts of this clone. This sequence joins TRBV29-1 and TRBJ1-2; a possible D gene is TRBD1 (6 bases). This CDR3 spans 14 amino acids. The V and J ends lost 2 bases and 2 bases respectively, with 12 bases between them. Germline V gene data show CDR1 as SQVTM and CDR2 as ANQGSEA. CDR3: CSVELGQGNYGYTF. The CDR3, as DNA: TGCAGCGTTGAATTAGGGCAGGGGAACTATGGCTACACCTTC.

This clone occurred a few times. The V call is TRBV21-1, the J call TRBJ2-4; the table's D call TRBD1 went unverified against the DNA. TRBV21-1 has pseudogene status. The CDR3 totals 15 residues. The CDR3 here is CASNKNRGLGNIQYF. CDR3 nucleotides: TGTGCCAGCAACAAAAACAGGGGGCTCGGAAACATTCAGTACTTC.

In its sample, this clone was seen a few times. The rearrangement joins TRBV25-1 to TRBJ1-6, with D unclear. CDR3 size: 13 residues. V gave up 2 bases and J gave up 6 bases, with 5 bases separating them. Germline CDR1 reads MGHDK; CDR2 reads SYGVNS. The CDR3 DNA reads as TGTGCCAGCAGTGAAGGTTTTAATTCACCCCTCCACTTT. As protein: CASSEGFNSPLHF.

The genes are TRBV4-3 and TRBJ2-7; D tentatively reads TRBD1 or TRBD2 (5 bases each). Germline lookup yields CDR1 LGHNA and CDR2 YSLEER. The CDR3 has 14 amino acids. V was shortened by 1 base and J by 6 bases, with 13 bases between the two germline ends. The CDR3 spells CASSQGERGSEQYF. The CDR3 nucleotides read TGCGCCAGCAGCCAAGGTGAGAGGGGATCCGAGCAGTACTTC.

This chain uses TRBV2 with TRBJ2-3; TRBD2 matches at 11 bases. Trimming took 3 bases from V and 2 from J; bases not matched to a gene: 4. Germline V gene lookup returns CDR1 SNHLY and CDR2 FYNNEI. The CDR3 has 16 residues. CDR3: CASSEASGGNTDTQYF. Written as DNA, the CDR3 is TGTGCCAGCAGTGAGGCTAGCGGGGGGAACACAGATACGCAGTATTTT. Full variable domain (missing parts from reference TRBV2 and TRBJ2-3): EPEVTQTPSHQVTQMGQEVILRCVPISNHLYFYWYRQILGQKVEFLVSFYNNEISEKSEIFDDQFSVERPDGSNFTLKIRSTKLEDSAMYFCASSEASGGNTDTQYFGPGTRLTVL.

The V call is TRBV9, the J call TRBJ1-2; 8 nucleotides line up with TRBD1. The germline CDR1 and CDR2 sequences are SGDLS and YYNGEE. V lost 0 bases to trimming and J lost 8 bases; unmatched junction nucleotides: 9. The CDR3 spans 15 residues. The CDR3 sequence: CASSVARSGGWGYTF. CDR3 nucleotides: TGTGCCAGCAGCGTAGCGAGGTCAGGGGGCTGGGGCTACACCTTC.

The chain joins TRBV4-1 to TRBJ2-1; D not resolved. Trimming removed 0 bases from V and 5 bases from J, with 11 bases in between. CDR1 and CDR2 (germline): MGHRA, YSYEKL. The CDR3 has 15 residues. DNA of the CDR3: TGCGCCAGCAGCCAAGATTTGGCAGCCGACAATGAGCAGTTCTTC. Amino acid sequence: CASSQDLAADNEQFF.

This chain uses TRBV11-2 with TRBJ1-5; D is unclear. The germline gives CDR1 SGHAT, CDR2 FQNNGV. CDR3 size: 14 residues. V was cut by 6 bases and J by 0 bases, with 9 bases left in between. CDR3 protein: CASRLSDSNQPQHF. The DNA of the CDR3 is TGTGCCAGCAGACTCAGCGATAGCAATCAGCCCCAGCATTTT.

This rearrangement joins TRBV5-6 to TRBJ1-4, with no clear D. The length of the CDR3 is 12 residues. Germline loops: CDR1 SGHDT, CDR2 YYEEEE. The V end was cut by 4 bases, the J end by 7 bases, with 8 bases between. DNA for the CDR3: TGTGCCAGCAGCCTTAGTCTTGAAAAACTGTTTTTT. Protein product: CASSLSLEKLFF.

This clone appeared a few times. V usage is TRBV19 and J usage is TRBJ1-1; 7 nucleotides match TRBD1. V dropped 4 bases and J dropped 1; count of bases not matched to a gene: 6. The length of the CDR3 is 15 residues. The germline V gene has CDR1 LNHDA and CDR2 SQIVND (reference sequence). The CDR3 here is CASSSHRGPNTEAFF. The CDR3 DNA follows: TGTGCCAGTAGTAGCCACAGGGGACCGAACACTGAAGCTTTCTTT.

V usage is TRBV19 and J usage is TRBJ2-1; the match to TRBD2 covers 9 bases. V gave up 6 bases and J gave up 4 bases; unmatched junction bases: 13. Germline V gene lookup returns CDR1 LNHDA and CDR2 SQIVND (reference sequence). The CDR3 sequence is 17 residues long. As DNA, the CDR3 is TGTGCCAGTAGCCCTGGGGAACTAGCGGGTCCGTACAATGAGCAGTTCTTC. Its translation: CASSPGELAGPYNEQFF.

The table lists this clone with a few counts. The gene calls are TRBV19 and TRBJ2-6; weak D call: TRBD1 (5 bases). The CDR3 consists of 15 residues. With 3 bases removed from V and 1 base from J, the gap between germline ends came to 7 bases. Germline-derived CDR1 and CDR2 are LNHDA and SQIVND (reference sequence). The CDR3 DNA reads TGTGCCAGTAGTATGGGGCTTTCTGGGGCCAACGTCCTGACTTTC. Amino acids: CASSMGLSGANVLTF.

The chain couples TRBV2 to TRBJ2-4; D unresolved. The germline CDR1 and CDR2 sequences are SNHLY and FYNNEI. Trimming shortened V by 7 bases and J by 0 bases, and 16 bases separated the two germline ends. The CDR3 runs to 16 residues. The CDR3 reads CASKSRAQLAKNIQYF. CDR3 bases: TGTGCCAGCAAATCCCGGGCCCAATTAGCCAAAAACATTCAGTACTTC. The whole variable domain, remainder taken from reference TRBV2 and TRBJ2-4, is EPEVTQTPSHQVTQMGQEVILRCVPISNHLYFYWYRQILGQKVEFLVSFYNNEISEKSEIFDDQFSVERPDGSNFTLKIRSTKLEDSAMYFCASKSRAQLAKNIQYFGAGTRLSVL.

This chain links TRBV4-1 with TRBJ2-7; D perhaps matches TRBD1 (6 bases). The length of the CDR3 is 14 residues. From germline, CDR1 is MGHRA and CDR2 YSYEKL. The V and J ends lost 6 bases and 0 bases respectively, with 12 bases between them. CDR3 coding DNA: TGCGCCAGCAGAGCTACAGGGAGCTCCTACGAGCAGTACTTC. The encoded protein is CASRATGSSYEQYF.